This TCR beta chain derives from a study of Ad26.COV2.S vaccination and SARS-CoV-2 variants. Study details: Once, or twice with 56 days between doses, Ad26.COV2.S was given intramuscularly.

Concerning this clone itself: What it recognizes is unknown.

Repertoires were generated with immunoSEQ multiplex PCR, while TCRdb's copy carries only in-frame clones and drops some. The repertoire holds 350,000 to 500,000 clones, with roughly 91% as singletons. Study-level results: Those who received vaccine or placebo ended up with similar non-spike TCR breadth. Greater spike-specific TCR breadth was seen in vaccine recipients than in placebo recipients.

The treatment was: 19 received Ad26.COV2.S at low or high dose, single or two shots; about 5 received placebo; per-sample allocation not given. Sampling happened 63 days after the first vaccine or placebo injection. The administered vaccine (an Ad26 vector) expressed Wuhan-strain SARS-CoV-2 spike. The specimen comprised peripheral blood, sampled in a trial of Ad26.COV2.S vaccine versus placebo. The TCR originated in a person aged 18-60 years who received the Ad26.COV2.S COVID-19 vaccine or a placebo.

The CDR3 sequence is CASSWDSGNTEAFF. CDR3 nucleotide sequence: TGTGCCAGCAGTTGGGACAGTGGGAACACTGAAGCTTTCTTT. The V call is TRBV28, the J call TRBJ1-1, with TRBD1 identical over 7 bases. Germline lookup yields CDR1 MDHEN and CDR2 SYDVKM. V shed 4 bases and J 1 base; nucleotides not matched to a gene: 3. This CDR3 contains 14 residues.